These T cell receptor beta chains were read from a single sample in a study of shared clonotypes between healthy human individuals. Measured with immunoSEQ multiplex PCR; TCRdb has only the in-frame clones, and not every one. Among 2 million to 2.5 million clones, less than 95% were seen once, and the ten largest hold approximately 1.2%. Specimen: naive CD8+ T cells sorted from blood. These receptors were taken from a young man in good health. Each CDR3 is given with its conserved first and last residue. The order of the fields is CDR3 DNA, CDR3 protein, clone size, CDR3 length, D gene, J gene, V gene. The D gene is left open where the match is weak. Rows may omit the clone size; those that give it use once, few, many or a size class.

DNA: TGCGCCAGCAGCTTGTCACTAGCGGGGGATAATGAGCAGTTCTTC
CDR3: CASSLSLAGDNEQFF
size: -
length: 15
D: TRBD2
J: TRBJ2-1
V: TRBV5-1

DNA: TGTGCCAGCAGTTTAGTGGGTTTCGAAGGTTATGGCTACACCTTC
CDR3: CASSLVGFEGYGYTF
size: -
length: 15
D: -
J: TRBJ1-2
V: TRBV27

DNA: TGCGCCAGCAGCCAAGAAGTGCACAGAGGGAACTATAATTCACCCCTCCACTTT
CDR3: CASSQEVHRGNYNSPLHF
size: -
length: 18
D: -
J: TRBJ1-6
V: TRBV4-3

DNA: TGTGCCAGCAGTCCTCTTTTTTCACTCACGCCATACAATGAGCAGTTCTTC
CDR3: CASSPLFSLTPYNEQFF
size: -
length: 17
D: -
J: TRBJ2-1
V: TRBV27

DNA: TGTGCCTGGAGTGTAAAGGGGTTTAATAGCAATCAGCCCCAGCATTTT
CDR3: CAWSVKGFNSNQPQHF
size: -
length: 16
D: -
J: TRBJ1-5
V: TRBV30

DNA: TGTGCCAGCAGTTACTCACCAGGGTTCGCAGATACGCAGTATTTT
CDR3: CASSYSPGFADTQYF
size: -
length: 15
D: -
J: TRBJ2-3
V: TRBV6-5

DNA: TGTGCCAGCAGCCTACCTGGGGGGACAGGGGAGCTGTTTTTT
CDR3: CASSLPGGTGELFF
size: -
length: 14
D: -
J: TRBJ2-2
V: TRBV11-1

DNA: TGTGCCAGCAGCTTATGGGTAGGGGGTGGAAACTCCTACGAGCAGTACTTC
CDR3: CASSLWVGGGNSYEQYF
size: -
length: 17
D: -
J: TRBJ2-7
V: TRBV7-9

DNA: TGTGCCAGCAGGGCTCGGACAGGAAGCAATCAGCCCCAGCATTTT
CDR3: CASRARTGSNQPQHF
size: -
length: 15
D: TRBD1
J: TRBJ1-5
V: TRBV6-5

DNA: TGTGCCAGCAGCCCGACCGACAGGGCCCACGAGCAGTACTTC
CDR3: CASSPTDRAHEQYF
size: once
length: 14
D: TRBD1
J: TRBJ2-7
V: TRBV7-9

DNA: TGTGCCAGCAGCTTAAGTGGGGGAAGTTGGATGGATTCACCCCTCCACTTT
CDR3: CASSLSGGSWMDSPLHF
size: -
length: 17
D: -
J: TRBJ1-6
V: TRBV7-8

DNA: TGTGCCAGCAGCAAAGTCCGAGGTGATGAGCAGTTCTTC
CDR3: CASSKVRGDEQFF
size: -
length: 13
D: -
J: TRBJ2-1
V: TRBV21-1

DNA: TGTGCCAGCAGCGGGGTTAGCGGGGGGTTCACAGATACGCAGTATTTT
CDR3: CASSGVSGGFTDTQYF
size: -
length: 16
D: TRBD2
J: TRBJ2-3
V: TRBV9

DNA: TGTGCCAGCAGCCTGTGGGGGGGCACTGAAGCTTTCTTT
CDR3: CASSLWGGTEAFF
size: -
length: 13
D: -
J: TRBJ1-1
V: TRBV5-6

DNA: TGTGCCAGCAGCCTACAGGGGCACGAGCAGTACTTC
CDR3: CASSLQGHEQYF
size: few
length: 12
D: TRBD1
J: TRBJ2-7
V: TRBV14

DNA: TGTGCCAGCAGTTCCCGCATACAGGGGGAACATGGCTACACCTTC
CDR3: CASSSRIQGEHGYTF
size: -
length: 15
D: TRBD1
J: TRBJ1-2
V: TRBV6-5

DNA: TGTGCCAGCAGCGTAAGGGGACAGGAAGAGACCCAGTACTTC
CDR3: CASSVRGQEETQYF
size: -
length: 14
D: TRBD1
J: TRBJ2-5
V: TRBV9

DNA: TGTGCCAGCAGCTTAGGGGTCACCGGAGGGAACACCATATATTTT
CDR3: CASSLGVTGGNTIYF
size: -
length: 15
D: -
J: TRBJ1-3
V: TRBV7-9

DNA: TGTGCCAGCACCTATGGGGGAGGTGAAGAGACCCAGTACTTC
CDR3: CASTYGGGEETQYF
size: -
length: 14
D: -
J: TRBJ2-5
V: TRBV7-9

DNA: TGTGCCAGCAGCGCCGGGACAGGGACAGAGACCCAGTACTTC
CDR3: CASSAGTGTETQYF
size: -
length: 14
D: TRBD1
J: TRBJ2-5
V: TRBV5-6

DNA: TGTGCTAGCAGCACTGGACTAGCGGCTACAGATACGCAGTATTTT
CDR3: CASSTGLAATDTQYF
size: -
length: 15
D: TRBD2
J: TRBJ2-3
V: TRBV7-7

DNA: TGCGCCAGCAGCTTGCAGGGCTATGGCTACACCTTC
CDR3: CASSLQGYGYTF
size: once
length: 12
D: -
J: TRBJ1-2
V: TRBV5-1

DNA: TGTGCCAGCAGCTCCTTCGGGGACAGGGGGCTAGGGACTAATGAAAAACTGTTTTTT
CDR3: CASSSFGDRGLGTNEKLFF
size: -
length: 19
D: TRBD1
J: TRBJ1-4
V: TRBV5-6

DNA: TGTGCCAGTAGTAGTCAGGGCGACTACGAGCAGTACTTC
CDR3: CASSSQGDYEQYF
size: -
length: 13
D: -
J: TRBJ2-7
V: TRBV19

DNA: TGTGCCAGCAGCGTACAGGGTCCCGGGGAGCTGTTTTTT
CDR3: CASSVQGPGELFF
size: -
length: 13
D: -
J: TRBJ2-2
V: TRBV9

DNA: TGTGCCAGCAGCCCGGAGGGGGGGGCCCTGGATGAGCAGTTCTTC
CDR3: CASSPEGGALDEQFF
size: -
length: 15
D: -
J: TRBJ2-1
V: TRBV9

DNA: TGTGCCTGGAGTGCTCCTCCCGTCAACGAGCAGTACTTC
CDR3: CAWSAPPVNEQYF
size: -
length: 13
D: -
J: TRBJ2-7
V: TRBV30

DNA: TGTGCCTGGCGGGCTGGCCCTGAAGCTTTCTTT
CDR3: CAWRAGPEAFF
size: -
length: 11
D: -
J: TRBJ1-1
V: TRBV30

DNA: TGTGCCAGCAGCAAATGGACGGAGCATGAAAAACTGTTTTTT
CDR3: CASSKWTEHEKLFF
size: -
length: 14
D: -
J: TRBJ1-4
V: TRBV11-2

DNA: TGTGCCAGCAGTGCCCTACAGGGTAATGAAGGCTACACCTTC
CDR3: CASSALQGNEGYTF
size: -
length: 14
D: -
J: TRBJ1-2
V: TRBV2

DNA: TGTGCCAGCAGCTTAGAGGCGGCCGGCCAAGAGACCCAGTACTTC
CDR3: CASSLEAAGQETQYF
size: once
length: 15
D: -
J: TRBJ2-5
V: TRBV7-2

DNA: TGTGCCATCAGTGAGTCGTCAGGGGTAGCCTACGAGCAGTACTTC
CDR3: CAISESSGVAYEQYF
size: -
length: 15
D: -
J: TRBJ2-7
V: TRBV10-3

DNA: TGTGCCAGCAGTGAAAGAGGGGAGAACGCAGATACGCAGTATTTT
CDR3: CASSERGENADTQYF
size: -
length: 15
D: -
J: TRBJ2-3
V: TRBV2

DNA: TGTGCCAGCAGCCCCGGACTAGCGACCTACAATGAGCAGTTCTTC
CDR3: CASSPGLATYNEQFF
size: -
length: 15
D: TRBD2
J: TRBJ2-1
V: TRBV7-6

DNA: TGTGCCAGCAGCTTAGGAGATATCTATGGCTACACCTTC
CDR3: CASSLGDIYGYTF
size: few
length: 13
D: -
J: TRBJ1-2
V: TRBV7-9

DNA: TGTGCCTGGAGTGTGGGCCCCCGACGGGTGGGGTACTTC
CDR3: CAWSVGPRRVGYF
size: -
length: 13
D: -
J: TRBJ2-7
V: TRBV30

DNA: TGTGCCAGCAGCCCCCGGGACCCGACCTACGAGCAGTACTTC
CDR3: CASSPRDPTYEQYF
size: -
length: 14
D: -
J: TRBJ2-7
V: TRBV13

DNA: TGTGCCAGCAGAAATCCGGGTCCAACTAATGAAAAACTGTTTTTT
CDR3: CASRNPGPTNEKLFF
size: -
length: 15
D: -
J: TRBJ1-4
V: TRBV7-9

DNA: TGTGCCAGCTCACGCGGGGACCCGAACACCGGGGAGCTGTTTTTT
CDR3: CASSRGDPNTGELFF
size: -
length: 15
D: -
J: TRBJ2-2
V: TRBV19

DNA: TGTGCCAGCAGCCCTATATCCCTACACAGGGATAGTCTGGCGAACACCGGGGAGCTGTTTTTT
CDR3: CASSPISLHRDSLANTGELFF
size: -
length: 21
D: -
J: TRBJ2-2
V: TRBV7-3

DNA: TGCGCCAGCAGCCAAGTTCCCGGGGCTGAAGCTTTCTTT
CDR3: CASSQVPGAEAFF
size: -
length: 13
D: -
J: TRBJ1-1
V: TRBV4-1

DNA: TGTGCCATCAGTGAGTCGACTAGCGGGAACGTCGAGCAGTACTTC
CDR3: CAISESTSGNVEQYF
size: -
length: 15
D: TRBD2
J: TRBJ2-7
V: TRBV10-3

DNA: TGTGCCAGTAGTACCCGTACGGCTTACTTTCAGCCCCAGCATTTT
CDR3: CASSTRTAYFQPQHF
size: -
length: 15
D: -
J: TRBJ1-5
V: TRBV19

DNA: TGCGCCAGCAGCCAAGATTGGACGGGACAGGGGGCCTACGAGCAGTACTTC
CDR3: CASSQDWTGQGAYEQYF
size: -
length: 17
D: TRBD1
J: TRBJ2-7
V: TRBV4-3

DNA: TGTGCCATTACGGGGTTGGCCTACTACGAGCAGTACTTC
CDR3: CAITGLAYYEQYF
size: -
length: 13
D: -
J: TRBJ2-7
V: TRBV7-9

DNA: TGTGCCAGCAGCCCTGGACTAGGGGATGAGCAGTTCTTC
CDR3: CASSPGLGDEQFF
size: -
length: 13
D: TRBD2
J: TRBJ2-1
V: TRBV5-4

DNA: TGTGCCAGCAGCCCCGGACTAACATCCACAGATACGCAGTATTTT
CDR3: CASSPGLTSTDTQYF
size: -
length: 15
D: -
J: TRBJ2-3
V: TRBV11-3

DNA: TGCGCCAGCAGCTTGGAGGCGCTAGCGGGATTAAACACCGGGGAGCTGTTTTTT
CDR3: CASSLEALAGLNTGELFF
size: -
length: 18
D: TRBD2
J: TRBJ2-2
V: TRBV5-1

DNA: TGTGCCAGCAGCGTTAATACAGAGTGGACCGGGGAGCTGTTTTTT
CDR3: CASSVNTEWTGELFF
size: -
length: 15
D: -
J: TRBJ2-2
V: TRBV9

DNA: TGTGCCAGCAGTGAAGCTCCAGACCCATCCTACGAGCAGTACTTC
CDR3: CASSEAPDPSYEQYF
size: -
length: 15
D: -
J: TRBJ2-7
V: TRBV6-1

DNA: TGTGCCAGTAGTAGTGCAAAAATCACTGAAGCTTTCTTT
CDR3: CASSSAKITEAFF
size: -
length: 13
D: -
J: TRBJ1-1
V: TRBV25-1

DNA: TGTGCCAGCAGTGAAGCGCAGAAAGACAATGAGCAGTTCTTC
CDR3: CASSEAQKDNEQFF
size: -
length: 14
D: -
J: TRBJ2-1
V: TRBV2

DNA: TGTGCCAGCAGCTTGGCAGCGGGGATCAACAATGAGCAGTTCTTC
CDR3: CASSLAAGINNEQFF
size: -
length: 15
D: TRBD2
J: TRBJ2-1
V: TRBV5-4

DNA: TGTGCCAGCAGCGTTTCGGGGGAGGGCTACAATGAGCAGTTCTTC
CDR3: CASSVSGEGYNEQFF
size: -
length: 15
D: TRBD2
J: TRBJ2-1
V: TRBV9

DNA: TGTGCCAGCAGAACCCGGGCGTTGGCAGATACGCAGTATTTT
CDR3: CASRTRALADTQYF
size: -
length: 14
D: -
J: TRBJ2-3
V: TRBV6-1

DNA: TGTGCCAGCAGCCCCGGAGACGCACCCCTCCACTTT
CDR3: CASSPGDAPLHF
size: -
length: 12
D: -
J: TRBJ1-6
V: TRBV5-4

DNA: TGTGCCAGTACCGAGCGGGAGGGCCTTAACGGGGAGCTGTTTTTT
CDR3: CASTEREGLNGELFF
size: -
length: 15
D: TRBD2
J: TRBJ2-2
V: TRBV19

DNA: TGTGCCAGCAGTGAGCACGGGACCCAGTACTTC
CDR3: CASSEHGTQYF
size: -
length: 11
D: -
J: TRBJ2-5
V: TRBV25-1

DNA: TGTGCCAGCAGTTTACTGACAGGGGCAAAAGGCTACACCTTC
CDR3: CASSLLTGAKGYTF
size: -
length: 14
D: TRBD1
J: TRBJ1-2
V: TRBV28